This T cell receptor beta chain is from a study of OX40 agonist ivuxolimab in advanced cancers. Overall study context: Treatment received earlier with anti-PD-1, anti-PD-L1 or anti-CTLA-4 agents was allowed, and roughly 40% had some. Points from the study as a whole: Antigen targets of the expanded peripheral T cells went undetermined. Some nonresponders also had low normalized T-cell clonal expansion.

Concerning this clone itself: Its antigen is unknown.

Sequencing was performed with immunoSEQ multiplex PCR; in TCRdb, only in-frame clones are kept and a portion is missing. In the table there are 12,000 or so clones, less than 90% of which are singletons. Specimen: CD4+ or CD8+ T cells sorted from blood, collected in a trial of the OX40 agonist ivuxolimab. The TCR originated in an adult with an advanced solid tumor such as melanoma, head and neck, liver or kidney cancer.

The CDR3 DNA follows: TGTGCCAGCAGCCACTCGGGGACTAACTATGGCTACACCTTC. This encodes CASSHSGTNYGYTF. This chain joins TRBV6-6 and TRBJ1-2; no clear D gene. The CDR3 has 14 amino acids. Germline V gene sequence: CDR1 MNHNY, CDR2 SVGAGI (reference sequence). Deletions cut 6 bases from V and 0 bases from J, with 11 bases between.